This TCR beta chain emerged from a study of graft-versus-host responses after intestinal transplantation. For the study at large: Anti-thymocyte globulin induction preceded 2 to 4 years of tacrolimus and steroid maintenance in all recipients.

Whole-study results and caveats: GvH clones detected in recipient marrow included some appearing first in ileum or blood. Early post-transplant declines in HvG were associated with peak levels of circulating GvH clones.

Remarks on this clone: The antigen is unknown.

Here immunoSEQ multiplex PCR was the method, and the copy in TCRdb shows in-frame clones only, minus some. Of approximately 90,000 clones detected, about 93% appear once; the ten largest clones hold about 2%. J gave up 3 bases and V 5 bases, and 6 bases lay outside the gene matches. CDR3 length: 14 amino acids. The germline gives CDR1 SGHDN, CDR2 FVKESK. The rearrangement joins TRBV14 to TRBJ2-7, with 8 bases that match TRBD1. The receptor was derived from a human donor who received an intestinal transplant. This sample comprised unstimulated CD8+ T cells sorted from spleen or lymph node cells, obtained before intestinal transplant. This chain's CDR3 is CASSFRTGGYEQYF. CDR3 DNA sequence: TGTGCCAGCAGCTTTCGAACAGGGGGCTACGAGCAGTACTTC. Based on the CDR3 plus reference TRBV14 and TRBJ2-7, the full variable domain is EAGVTQFPSHSVIEKGQTVTLRCDPISGHDNLYWYRRVMGKEIKFLLHFVKESKQDESGMPNNRFLAERTGGTYSTLKVQPAELEDSGVYFCASSFRTGGYEQYFGPGTRLTVT.